Listed below are T cell receptor beta chains from one sample, sequenced in a study of T-cell memory formation after mild COVID-19. A single record per CDR3 protein comes from TCRdb applying MiXCR to the 5' RACE reads. Among about 320,000 distinct CDR3 sequences listed, 14% were seen once. The sample taken for sequencing was PBMCs or a T cell subset sorted from them (not recorded which). The source of these receptors is a man aged 18 to 29 who had mild COVID-19 (a few samples of this study predate the infection). Cell type and time point are not known. Both conserved end residues are part of each CDR3. The D gene is left open where the match is weak. The listing skips clone size in some rows; elsewhere it reads once, few, many or a size class.

d_gene	abundance	j_gene	v_gene	CDR3nt	CDR3aa
-	-	TRBJ1-5	TRBV7-9	TGTGCCAGCAGCCCCCCCTCGGGTCAGCCCCAGCATTTT	CASSPPSGQPQHF
-	-	TRBJ2-7	TRBV7-2	TGTGCCAGCAGCTGGCGAGACTACGAGCAGTACTTC	CASSWRDYEQYF
-	few	TRBJ2-1	TRBV7-9	TGTGCCAGCAGCTTAGTGGGGCGGGGACCCAATGAGCAGTTCTTC	CASSLVGRGPNEQFF
-	-	TRBJ1-1	TRBV6-1	TGTGCCAGCAGTGTCAAGGGTTCCACTGAAGCTTTCTTT	CASSVKGSTEAFF
-	many	TRBJ1-2	TRBV13	TGTGCCAGCAGCTTAGGTAGAGGGAACTATGGCTACACCTTC	CASSLGRGNYGYTF
-	few	TRBJ2-2	TRBV19	TGTGCCAGCCGGACGGTAACGGGGAGCACCGGGGAGCTGTTTTTT	CASRTVTGSTGELFF
-	many	TRBJ2-5	TRBV6-2/TRBV6-3	TGTGCCAGCAGACGACCGGCGAGTCAAGAGACCCAGTACTTC	CASRRPASQETQYF
-	few	TRBJ2-7	TRBV7-9	TGTGCCAGCAGCGGAGGGGACTACGAGCAGTACTTC	CASSGGDYEQYF
-	few	TRBJ1-3	TRBV29-1	TGCAGCGTTGAAGGGGTGCCAGGGGCTGGAAACACCATATATTTT	CSVEGVPGAGNTIYF
-	-	TRBJ2-3	TRBV5-1	TGCGCCAGCAGCTTGCCCCGGGACACACCAGATACGCAGTATTTT	CASSLPRDTPDTQYF
TRBD2	-	TRBJ2-5	TRBV3-1	TGTGCCAGCAGCCAGCGGACTAGCGGGGCTGTGGAGACCCAGTACTTC	CASSQRTSGAVETQYF
-	-	TRBJ2-1	TRBV24-1	TGTGCCACCAGAGGGGAGAGAGATGAGCAGTTCTTC	CATRGERDEQFF
-	few	TRBJ2-1	TRBV3-1	TGTGCCAGCAGCCCCAGCCAGGCGGGGTACAATGAGCAGTTCTTC	CASSPSQAGYNEQFF
TRBD2	few	TRBJ2-5	TRBV7-2	TGTGCCAGCAGCCAGTCCCGGGGGGGGGAGACCCAGTACTTC	CASSQSRGGETQYF
-	-	TRBJ1-6	TRBV5-5	TGTGCCAGCAGCTTGGCGGGATATAATTCACCCCTCCACTTT	CASSLAGYNSPLHF
TRBD1	few	TRBJ1-1	TRBV5-1	TGCGCCAGCAGCTGGGCCGGGACAGGGATGAGGGCTGAAGCTTTCTTT	CASSWAGTGMRAEAFF
TRBD1	-	TRBJ2-7	TRBV5-1	TGCGCCAGCAGACGGACAGGGGAGGAAGAGCAGTACTTC	CASRRTGEEEQYF